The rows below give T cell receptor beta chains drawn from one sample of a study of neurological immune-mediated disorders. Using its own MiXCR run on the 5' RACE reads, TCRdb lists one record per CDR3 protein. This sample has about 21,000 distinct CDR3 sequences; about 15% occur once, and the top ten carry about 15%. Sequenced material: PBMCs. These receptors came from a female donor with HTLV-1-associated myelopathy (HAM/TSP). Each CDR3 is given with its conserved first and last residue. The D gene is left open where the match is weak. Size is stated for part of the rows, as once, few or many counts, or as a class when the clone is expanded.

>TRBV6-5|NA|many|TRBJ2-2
TGTGCCGTGCGGGGAAGGAACACCGGGGAGCTGTTTTTT
CAVRGRNTGELFF
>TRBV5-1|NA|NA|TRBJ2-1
NA
CASSFYICSARPLVDEQFF
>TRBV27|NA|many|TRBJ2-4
TGTGCCAGCAGTCTCCGACGGGGCAAAAACATTCAGTACTTC
CASSLRRGKNIQYF
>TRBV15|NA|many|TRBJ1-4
TGTGCCACCTCAAAGGCCCAGGGGCCAGGATTTTTT
CATSKAQGPGFF
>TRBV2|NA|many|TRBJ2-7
TGTGCCAGCAGTGACACCTACGAGCAGTACTTC
CASSDTYEQYF
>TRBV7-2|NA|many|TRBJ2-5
TGTGCCAGCAGCTTAACTAACCAAGAGACCCAGTACTTC
CASSLTNQETQYF
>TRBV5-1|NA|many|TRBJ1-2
TGCGCCAGCAGCTTGGGACAGTATAACGGCTACACCTTC
CASSLGQYNGYTF
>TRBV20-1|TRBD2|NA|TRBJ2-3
TGCAGTGCTAGGTTCCCTAGCGGGGGGATCACAGATACGCAGTATTTT
CSARFPSGGITDTQYF
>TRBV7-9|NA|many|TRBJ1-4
TGTGCCAGCAGCCTGAACCAGCTCGCAACTAATGAAAAACTGTTTTTT
CASSLNQLATNEKLFF
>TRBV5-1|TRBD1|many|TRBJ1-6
TGCGCCAGCAGAAAGACAGGGGGCCCTAGCTCCTATAATTCACCCCTCCACTTT
CASRKTGGPSSYNSPLHF
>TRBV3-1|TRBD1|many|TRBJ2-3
TGTGCCAGCAGCCAAGACACAGGGGCAGATACGCAGTATTTT
CASSQDTGADTQYF
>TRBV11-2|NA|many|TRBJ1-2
TGTGCCAGCCAAATTGATTCGGGGGCCGTCGGGTATGGCTACACCTTC
CASQIDSGAVGYGYTF
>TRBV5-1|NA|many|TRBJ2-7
TGCGCCAGCAGCTCGGGGGAGGCAACCTACGAGCAGTACTTC
CASSSGEATYEQYF
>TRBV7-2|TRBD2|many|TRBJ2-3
TGTGCCAGCAGCTTAGCCTGGGGGGGGAGAGATACGCAGTATTTT
CASSLAWGGRDTQYF
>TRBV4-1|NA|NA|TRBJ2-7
TGCGCCAGCAGCCAACGGAAAGGGCCTAACTACGAGCAGTACTTC
CASSQRKGPNYEQYF
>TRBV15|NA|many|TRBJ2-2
TGTGCCACCAGCAGAGAATCAGGGGAGGTCGTCCGGGAGCTGTTTTTT
CATSRESGEVVRELFF
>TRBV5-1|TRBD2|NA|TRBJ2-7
TGCGCCAGCAGCGCGACTAGCGGGAGCAGGGAGCAGTACTTC
CASSATSGSREQYF
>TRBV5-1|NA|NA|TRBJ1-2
TGCGCCAGCAGCATAGGGGGAGCGGATGGCTACACCTTC
CASSIGGADGYTF
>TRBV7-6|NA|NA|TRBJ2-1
NA
CASSFYICSPGTTTYNEQFF
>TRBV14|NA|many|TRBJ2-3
TGTGCCAGCAGCCAAGCGGGAGTAGATACGCAGTATTTT
CASSQAGVDTQYF
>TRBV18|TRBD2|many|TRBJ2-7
TGTGCCAGCTCACCATTCTGGGAGGGCGAGCAGTACTTC
CASSPFWEGEQYF
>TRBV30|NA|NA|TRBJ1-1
TGTGCCTGGAGAATGGCAGACCGATTGAACACTGAAGCTTTCTTT
CAWRMADRLNTEAFF
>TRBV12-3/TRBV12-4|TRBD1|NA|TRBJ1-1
TGTGCCAGCAGTCCCCGGACAGGGTATGATGAAGCTTTCTTT
CASSPRTGYDEAFF
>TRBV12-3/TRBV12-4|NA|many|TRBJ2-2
TGTGCCAGCAGCCCGGGGAAAACCGGGGAGCTGTTTTTT
CASSPGKTGELFF
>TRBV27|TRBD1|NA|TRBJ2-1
TGTGCCAGCAGTCCTGGACAGGGGTTAGGTGAGCAGTTCTTC
CASSPGQGLGEQFF
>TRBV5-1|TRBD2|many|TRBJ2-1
TGCGCCAGCAGCTTCCCCCAATCCGGGACTAGCGGGATTGGAGATGAGCAGTTCTTC
CASSFPQSGTSGIGDEQFF
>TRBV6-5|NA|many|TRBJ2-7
TGTGCCAGCAGTTTGTTAGGAGAGCAGTACTTC
CASSLLGEQYF
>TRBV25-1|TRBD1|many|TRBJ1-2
TGTGCCAGCAGCCAAGGGGCTTTTCCCGGGACAGGGGACTATGGCTACACCTTC
CASSQGAFPGTGDYGYTF
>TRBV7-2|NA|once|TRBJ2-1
TGTGCCAGCACCACGTACAATGAGCAGTTCTTC
CASTTYNEQFF
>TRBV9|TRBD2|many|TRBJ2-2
TGTGCCAGCAGCGTAGTGGCGGGGGGGCCAGGATACACCGGGGAGCTGTTTTTT
CASSVVAGGPGYTGELFF
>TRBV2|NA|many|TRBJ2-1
TGTGCCAGCAGTGATCTGGGGACCTACAATGAGCAGTTCTTC
CASSDLGTYNEQFF
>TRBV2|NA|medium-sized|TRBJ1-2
TGTGCCAGCAGTGTTTCAGGGGTCTATGGCTACACCTTC
CASSVSGVYGYTF
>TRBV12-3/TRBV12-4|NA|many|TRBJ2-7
TGTGCCAGCGGGGGGGCCGGCTACGAGCAGTACTTC
CASGGAGYEQYF
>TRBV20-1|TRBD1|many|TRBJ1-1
TGCAGTGCTACAGGGGGCGTGAACACTGAAGCTTTCTTT
CSATGGVNTEAFF
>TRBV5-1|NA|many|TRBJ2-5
TGCGCCAGCAGCCCACGTCGCTCCGAGCCGGGGACCCAGTACTTC
CASSPRRSEPGTQYF
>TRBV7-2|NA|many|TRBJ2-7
TGTGCCAGCAGCTTAGTGAAGGCTCAAGAGCAGTACTTC
CASSLVKAQEQYF
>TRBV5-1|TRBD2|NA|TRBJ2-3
TGCGCCAGCAGCTCGGAGGGGCGGGGGGTCACAGATACGCAGTATTTT
CASSSEGRGVTDTQYF
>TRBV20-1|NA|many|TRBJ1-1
TGCAGTGCTAGTCCCAGAACACTTCCGAACACTGAAGCTTTCTTT
CSASPRTLPNTEAFF
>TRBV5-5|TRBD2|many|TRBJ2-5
TGTGCCAGCAGCTTGGGGGGACTAGCGGGGATGGAGACCCAGTACTTC
CASSLGGLAGMETQYF
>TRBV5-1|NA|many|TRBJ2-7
TGCGCCAGCAGCTCTACAGGGCCCCGGAGCTCCTACGAGCAGTACTTC
CASSSTGPRSSYEQYF
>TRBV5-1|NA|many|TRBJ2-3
TGCGCCAGCAGCTTGGACGGGGAGGCGCCAGATACGCAGTATTTT
CASSLDGEAPDTQYF
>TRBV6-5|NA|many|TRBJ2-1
TGTGCCAGCAGTTACTCAACCGGATCCTACAATGAGCAGTTCTTC
CASSYSTGSYNEQFF
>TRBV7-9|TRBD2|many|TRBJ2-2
TGTGCCAGCAGCTTAGATCCAGCGGGAGAGAGAACCGGGGAGCTGTTTTTT
CASSLDPAGERTGELFF
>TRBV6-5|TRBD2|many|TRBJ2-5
TGTGCCAGCCAGATGGGGGGGCAAGAGACCCAGTACTTC
CASQMGGQETQYF
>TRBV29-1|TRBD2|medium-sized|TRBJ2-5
TGCAGCCCAGATCCGGGACTAGCGGGAGTGAAGACCCAGTACTTC
CSPDPGLAGVKTQYF
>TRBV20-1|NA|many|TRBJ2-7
TGCAGTGCTAACCAGGGGGGCTACGAGCAGTACTTC
CSANQGGYEQYF
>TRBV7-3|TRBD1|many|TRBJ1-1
TGTGCCAGCAGTCGACAGGGGGGCTCGAACACTGAAGCTTTCTTT
CASSRQGGSNTEAFF
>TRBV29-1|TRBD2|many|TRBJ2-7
TGCAGCGTTCCATGGCCGGGACTAGCGGGGAGCTCCTACGAGCAGTACTTC
CSVPWPGLAGSSYEQYF
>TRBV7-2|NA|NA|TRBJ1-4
NA
CASSFYICSARAGQGGAAEKLFF
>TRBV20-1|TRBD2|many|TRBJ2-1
TGCAGTGCTAGAGAGATGAATAGCGGGAGGTCCGGTGAGCAGTTCTTC
CSAREMNSGRSGEQFF
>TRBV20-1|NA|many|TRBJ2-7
TGCAGGGGGGACGGGGGGCTCTCCTACGAGCAGTACTTC
CRGDGGLSYEQYF
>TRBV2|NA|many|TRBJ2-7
TGTGCCAGCAGTGCAGTCTCCTACGAGCAGTACTTC
CASSAVSYEQYF
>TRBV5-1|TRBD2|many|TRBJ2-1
TGCGCCAGCACGACTAGCGGCCACTCCTACAATGAGCAGTTCTTC
CASTTSGHSYNEQFF
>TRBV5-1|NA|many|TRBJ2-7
TGCGCCAGCAGCTTGATAGCGGAGGGGTACGAGCAGTACTTC
CASSLIAEGYEQYF
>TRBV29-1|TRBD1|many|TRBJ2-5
TGCAGCGTTGACCACGGACAGGGGCGAGGAGAGACCCAGTACTTC
CSVDHGQGRGETQYF
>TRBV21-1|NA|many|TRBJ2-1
TGTGCCAGCAGCATTTGGGGGACAGGGCCACCTGACAATGAGCAGTTCTTC
CASSIWGTGPPDNEQFF
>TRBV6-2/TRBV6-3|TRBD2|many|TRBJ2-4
TGTGCCAGCAGTCGGACTAGCGGGGGGGTTAGAAACATTCAGTACTTC
CASSRTSGGVRNIQYF
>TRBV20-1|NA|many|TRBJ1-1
TGCAGTGCGCAGCGACAGAACACTGAAGCTTTCTTT
CSAQRQNTEAFF
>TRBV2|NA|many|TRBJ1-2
TGTGCCAGCAGTGATGCAGGGTGGGACTATGGCTACACCTTC
CASSDAGWDYGYTF
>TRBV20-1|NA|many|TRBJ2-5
TGCAGTGCCCCTTGGGGCGGAAGCTTGGGGGGGACCCAGTACTTC
CSAPWGGSLGGTQYF